This passage covers 23 T cell receptor beta chains from one sample sequenced in a study of T cells in Graves' hyperthyroidism and ophthalmopathy. The CDR3 regions of TCR beta were amplified from RNA transcripts. The HTBI primer set drove a first-round RT-PCR of the TCR CDR3. TCRdb ran MiXCR on the multiplex PCR reads and lists one entry per CDR3 protein. The sample has hundreds of thousands of distinct CDR3 sequences, about 15% seen once. Specimen: blood. The receptors stem from a woman aged 45-65 years with Graves' ophthalmopathy.

This clonotype was observed many times. The rearrangement uses TRBV13 and TRBJ1-1, with unresolved D. Looked up from germline, CDR1 is PRHDT and CDR2 is FYEKMQ (reference sequence). V dropped 0 bases and J dropped 3 bases, with 8 bases sitting between them. This CDR3 comprises 14 residues. The DNA of the CDR3 is TGTGCCAGCAGCTTAGGCGGGGAGTACACTGAAGCTTTCTTT. It is translated as CASSLGGEYTEAFF.

Comments on this clonotype: The CDR3 ends on some other residue instead of the conserved phenylalanine or tryptophan, so this is likely a read error. The rearrangement uses TRBV11-1 and TRBJ2-7, with 7 bases fitting TRBD2. This CDR3 is built from 13 residues. Germline values: CDR1 SGHAT, CDR2 FQDESV (reference sequence). Here the CDR3 reads CASSLASGYEQYL. The CDR3, as DNA: TGCGCCAGCAGCTTAGCTAGCGGCTACGAGCAGTACCTC.

This clonotype was counted many times. The CDR3: CASTLDGETYGYTF. Written as DNA, the CDR3 is TGTGCCAGCACCTTAGATGGGGAGACCTATGGCTACACCTTC. This sequence joins TRBV12-3 or TRBV12-4 and TRBJ1-2; D gene uncertain. Trimming took 7 bases from V and 4 from J, leaving 16 bases between them. This CDR3 has 14 residues.

This clonotype was found many times. The chain recombines TRBV27 with TRBJ2-7, with TRBD1 as a possible D gene (6 bases). V dropped 5 bases and J dropped 3 bases, with 17 bases sitting between them. This CDR3 region has 15 residues. The germline V gene has CDR1 MNHEY and CDR2 SMNVEV (reference sequence). The CDR3 nucleotides are TGTGCCAGCAGTCTCCTACTCGACAGGAACTACGAGCAGTACTTC. Translating gives CASSLLLDRNYEQYF.

This clonotype was picked up many times. This sequence joins TRBV28 and TRBJ2-3, with 13 bases matching TRBD2. The CDR3 contains 18 residues. V lost 6 bases, J lost 6 bases, and 15 bases stayed unmatched. The germline V gene encodes CDR1 MDHEN and CDR2 SYDVKM. CDR3 sequence reads: CASSPRTSGSFGGDTQYF. The CDR3 nucleotides read TGTGCCAGCAGCCCGAGGACTAGCGGGAGCTTCGGGGGGGATACGCAGTATTTT.

This clonotype was recorded at least ten times. The rearrangement links TRBV12-3 or TRBV12-4 to TRBJ2-7; D remains ambiguous. With 6 bases removed from V and 6 bases from J, the gap between germline ends came to 12 bases. The CDR3 totals 12 residues. The CDR3 here is CASSRRAFEQYF. The CDR3 nucleotides are TGTGCCAGCAGCCGGAGAGCCTTCGAGCAGTACTTC.

This clonotype appeared a few times. The V call is TRBV2, the J call TRBJ2-1, with TRBD2 matching over 7 bases. V shed 10 bases and J 10 bases; nucleotides not matched to a gene: 7. In germline, CDR1 is SNHLY, CDR2 FYNNEI. CDR3 length: 11 amino acids. This chain's CDR3 is CANRGVGEQFF. The DNA of the CDR3 is TGTGCCAACCGGGGGGTCGGGGAGCAGTTCTTC.

This clonotype was recorded at least ten times. The chain recombines TRBV12-3 or TRBV12-4 with TRBJ2-2, with TRBD1 identical over 9 bases. The CDR3 sequence is 14 residues long. The trim removed 5 bases at V and 5 bases at J, leaving 3 bases unmatched. The CDR3 nucleotides are TGTGCCAGCAGTCGGACAGGGGATACCGGGGAGCTGTTTTTT. It translates to CASSRTGDTGELFF.

This sequence joins TRBV19 and TRBJ1-2; perhaps TRBD1 as D (5 bases). V was shortened by 10 bases and J by 0 bases, with 18 bases between the two germline ends. The CDR3 is 15 residues long. CDR1 is LNHDA and CDR2 is SQIVND in the germline V gene (reference sequence). The CDR3 protein is CAILGGRGANYGYTF. The CDR3 nucleotides are TGTGCCATCCTGGGGGGACGGGGAGCTAACTATGGCTACACCTTC.

There are many counts of this clonotype. The chain uses TRBV11-3 and TRBJ2-2, with TRBD2 as a possible D gene (5 bases). Trimming took 5 bases from V and 0 from J, leaving 16 bases between them. Germline assignment: CDR1 SGHNT and CDR2 YENEEA. This CDR3 comprises 17 residues. CDR3 in amino acids: CASSQAWYGANTGELFF. The CDR3 DNA reads TGTGCCAGCAGCCAAGCCTGGTACGGGGCGAACACCGGGGAGCTGTTTTTT.

This clonotype was detected ten times or more. Here the CDR3 reads CASSGPSPSGRENTQYF. The CDR3 region has the DNA TGTGCCAGCAGTGGACCCAGCCCTAGCGGGAGGGAAAATACGCAGTATTTT. This rearrangement joins TRBV2 to TRBJ2-3, with 12 bases that match TRBD2. V gave up 4 bases and J gave up 7 bases; unmatched junction bases: 12. Germline assignment: CDR1 SNHLY and CDR2 FYNNEI. The CDR3 length is 17 residues.

With respect to this clonotype: It may be a read error: a sequence one base away is much more abundant. The J gene is TRBJ2-7, the V gene TRBV6-1; TRBD1 is a possible D gene (6 bases). Germline V lookup: CDR1 MNHNS, CDR2 SASEGT. The V and J ends lost 10 bases and 7 bases respectively, with 20 bases between them. This CDR3 has 13 amino acids. CDR3 amino acids: CATARAGVGEQYF. The CDR3 region has the DNA TGTGCCACCGCCCGGGCAGGGGTGGGGGAGCAGTACTTC.

The genes are TRBV6-2 or TRBV6-3 and TRBJ1-5; no clear D. V was shortened by 7 bases and J by 0 bases, with 4 bases between the two germline ends. CDR3 size: 12 residues. Germline values: CDR1 MNHEY, CDR2 SVGEGT. Here the CDR3 DNA reads TGTGCCAGCACCAATAGCAATCAGCCCCAGCATTTT. Its protein is CASTNSNQPQHF.

This clonotype was seen many times. V usage is TRBV20-1 and J usage is TRBJ1-1; the match to TRBD1 covers 10 bases. CDR3 size: 13 residues. The junction had 4 bases not matched to a gene; V was cut back by 6 bases and J by 3 bases. Germline CDR1 is DFQATT and CDR2 is SNEGSKA (reference sequence). In nucleotides, the CDR3 is TGCAGTGCGGGACAGGGGTTCGACACTGAAGCTTTCTTT. Protein: CSAGQGFDTEAFF.

This clonotype was observed many times. This chain joins TRBV20-1 and TRBJ2-7, with 9 nucleotides matching TRBD1. Germline loops: CDR1 DFQATT, CDR2 SNEGSKA (reference sequence). The CDR3 has 14 amino acids. Trimming took 6 bases from V and 5 from J; bases not matched to a gene: 11. CDR3 coding DNA: TGCAGTGCCCTCCTATGGGACAGGGCTAACGAGCAGTACTTC. Protein sequence: CSALLWDRANEQYF.

This sequence joins TRBV9 and TRBJ2-2; TRBD2 matches 10 bases. Germline V CDR1 and CDR2: SGDLS, YYNGEE. Losses at the gene ends were 0 bases for V and 2 bases for J; bases not matched to a gene: 4. The CDR3 has 17 amino acids. The CDR3: CASSVASGSINTGELFF. CDR3 nucleotides: TGTGCCAGCAGCGTAGCTAGCGGGAGCATAAACACCGGGGAGCTGTTTTTT. Full variable domain (remainder filled in from reference TRBV9 and TRBJ2-2): DSGVTQTPKHLITATGQRVTLRCSPRSGDLSVYWYQQSLDQGLQFLIQYYNGEERAKGNILERFSAQQFPDLHSELNLSSLELGDSALYFCASSVASGSINTGELFFGEGSRLTVL.

Ten or more counts support this clonotype. The J gene is TRBJ2-7, the V gene TRBV7-9, with TRBD2 matching 7 bases. The junction had 4 bases not matched to a gene; V was cut back by 3 bases and J by 5 bases. CDR3 size: 13 residues. From germline, CDR1 is SEHNR and CDR2 FQNEAQ (reference sequence). CDR3 coding DNA: TGTGCCAGCAGCTTGGCGACTAGCAACGAGCAGTACTTC. Protein: CASSLATSNEQYF.

This clonotype has ten or more counts. V gene TRBV12-5 combines with J gene TRBJ1-2; 7 bases align to TRBD1. The junction had 3 bases not matched to a gene; V was cut back by 5 bases and J by 6 bases. CDR3 size: 12 residues. CDR1 is LGHNT and CDR2 is FRNRAP in the germline V gene. CDR3 loop: CASGTTGDGYTF. The CDR3 DNA is TGTGCTAGTGGTACCACAGGGGATGGCTACACCTTC.

This clonotype appeared many times. The V and J genes are TRBV7-2 and TRBJ1-2, with 10 bases fitting TRBD1. This CDR3 contains 12 residues. Trimming took 6 bases from V and 8 from J; bases not matched to a gene: 3. Germline assignment: CDR1 SGHTA and CDR2 FQGNSA. CDR3 sequence (DNA): TGTGCCAGCAGTGACAGGGGGCAAGGCTACACCTTC. It codes for CASSDRGQGYTF.

This clonotype was recorded at least ten times. The V call is TRBV6-5, the J call TRBJ1-1, with unresolved D. Trimming shortened V by 0 bases and J by 0 bases, and 2 bases separated the two germline ends. This CDR3 has 13 amino acids. The germline gives CDR1 MNHEY, CDR2 SVGAGI. CDR3 amino acids: CASSYSVNTEAFF. In DNA, the CDR3 is TGTGCCAGCAGTTACTCTGTGAACACTGAAGCTTTCTTT.

This clonotype was counted between two and nine times. V and J are TRBV14 and TRBJ1-6; 9 bases match TRBD1. CDR3 length: 14 residues. Trimming took 5 bases from V and 8 from J; bases not matched to a gene: 4. The germline V gene encodes CDR1 SGHDN and CDR2 FVKESK. The CDR3 here is CASSGGTGYSPLHF. DNA of the CDR3: TGTGCCAGCAGCGGAGGGACAGGGTATTCACCCCTCCACTTT.

At least ten counts were recorded for this clonotype. The DNA of the CDR3 is TGTGCCAGCAGCCCCTCCCCGGGTGGCTACACCTTC. This encodes CASSPSPGGYTF. The chain uses TRBV2 and TRBJ1-2; no clear D gene. Trimming stripped 6 bases from V and 7 bases from J, with 12 bases between. The CDR3 contains 12 residues. The germline V gene has CDR1 SNHLY and CDR2 FYNNEI. Looking up the rest from reference TRBV2 and TRBJ1-2 gives the full variable domain: EPEVTQTPSHQVTQMGQEVILRCVPISNHLYFYWYRQILGQKVEFLVSFYNNEISEKSEIFDDQFSVERPDGSNFTLKIRSTKLEDSAMYFCASSPSPGGYTFGSGTRLTVV.

The table lists this clonotype with many counts. The V gene is TRBV7-2, the J gene TRBJ2-7; TRBD2 aligns across 8 bases. Germline CDR1 is SGHTA and CDR2 is FQGNSA. This CDR3 region has 18 residues. The trim removed 2 bases at V and 2 bases at J, leaving 14 bases unmatched. CDR3 in amino acids: CASSLQSSAGGRAYEQYF. The CDR3 nucleotides are TGTGCCAGCAGCTTACAATCCTCGGCGGGAGGAAGAGCCTACGAGCAGTACTTC.